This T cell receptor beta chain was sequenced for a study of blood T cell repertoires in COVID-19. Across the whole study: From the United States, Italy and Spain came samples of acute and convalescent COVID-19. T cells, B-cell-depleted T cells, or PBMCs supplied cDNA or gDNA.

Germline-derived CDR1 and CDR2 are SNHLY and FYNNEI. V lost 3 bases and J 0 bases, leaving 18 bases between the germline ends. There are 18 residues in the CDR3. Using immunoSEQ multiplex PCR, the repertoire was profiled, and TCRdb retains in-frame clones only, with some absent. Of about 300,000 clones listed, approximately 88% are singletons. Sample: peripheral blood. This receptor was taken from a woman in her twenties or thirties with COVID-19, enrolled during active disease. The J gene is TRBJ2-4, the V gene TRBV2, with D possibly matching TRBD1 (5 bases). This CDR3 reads CASSESQGVGLAKNIQYF. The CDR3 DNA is TGTGCCAGCAGTGAGAGTCAAGGGGTGGGTTTAGCCAAAAACATTCAGTACTTC.